The 27 T cell receptor beta chains below all came from one sample that was sequenced in a study of metastatic and nonmetastatic thyroid tumors. Patients were all untreated before their thyroid surgery. TCRdb reprocessed the PCR reads using MiXCR. The table lists about 39,000 clones, approximately 20% of them singletons. Material for sequencing was blood. Receptor source: a female donor with papillary thyroid cancer or a benign thyroid nodule (not recorded which). Some clones in this sample may be carry-over from other donors' samples.

This clone was counted a few times. The V call is TRBV5-1, the J call TRBJ2-5, with a weak D call TRBD2 (6 bases). There are 13 residues in the CDR3. Germline lookup yields CDR1 SGHRS and CDR2 YFSETQ. Trimming removed 4 bases from V and 4 bases from J, with 11 bases in between. The CDR3 protein is CASSPDGRETQYF. CDR3 sequence (DNA): TGCGCCAGCAGCCCCGACGGGAGAGAGACCCAGTACTTC. Full variable domain (outside the CDR3, taken from reference TRBV5-1 and TRBJ2-5): KAGVTQTPRYLIKTRGQQVTLSCSPISGHRSVSWYQQTPGQGLQFLFEYFSETQRNKGNFPGRFSGRQFSNSRSEMNVSTLELGDSALYLCASSPDGRETQYFGPGTRLLVL.

This clone has just a few counts. A much larger clone lies a single base off, so this may be a read error. Other nucleotide sequences in the sample specify the same CDR3. V and J are TRBV28 and TRBJ2-1; D is possibly TRBD2 (5 bases). The CDR3 runs 15 residues. Germline CDR1 is MDHEN and CDR2 is SYDVKM. The CDR3 is CASSPDSVTIDEQFF. The DNA for the CDR3 is TGTGCAAGCAGTCCGGACTCAGTAACAATCGATGAGCAGTTCTTC.

This clone came up many times. The chain uses TRBV19 and TRBJ2-3, with D tentatively TRBD2 (5 bases). The V end was cut by 8 bases, the J end by 0 bases, with 18 bases between. Germline lookup yields CDR1 LNHDA and CDR2 SQIVND (reference sequence). CDR3 length: 16 amino acids. The CDR3 nucleotides are TGTGCCAGTGCCCCGGGTAGTCGGGGTAGCACAGATACGCAGTATTTT. Translation gives CASAPGSRGSTDTQYF.

V gene TRBV5-1 combines with J gene TRBJ1-2; D not resolved. V lost 1 base, J lost 7 bases, and 14 bases lay in between. Germline CDR1 and CDR2: SGHRS and YFSETQ. The CDR3 loop spans 14 amino acids. CDR3 region: CASSLTVGYGGYTF. CDR3 bases: TGCGCCAGCAGCTTGACAGTGGGCTATGGTGGCTACACCTTC.

Only a few counts were recorded for this clone. Since a much larger clone is just one base distant, this may be a read error. The chain has TRBV5-1 and TRBJ2-5, with 9 bases matching TRBD2. The germline gives CDR1 SGHRS, CDR2 YFSETQ. The CDR3 consists of 13 residues. V lost 9 bases, J lost 4 bases, and 7 bases stayed unmatched. The CDR3 sequence: CANRPTSGETQYF. The CDR3 DNA reads TGCGCCAACAGACCGACTAGCGGAGAGACCCAGTACTTC.

With regard to this clone: Sequence at one end of the junction differs from germline and may be a read error. V gene TRBV10-3 combines with J gene TRBJ1-1, with 9 positions matching TRBD1. The CDR3 contains 16 residues. Per germline, CDR1 ENHRY and CDR2 SYGVKD. The CDR3 protein is CAISDNSGTGRSEALF. The CDR3 DNA sequence: TGTGCCATCAGTGATAACTCCGGGACAGGGAGGTCTGAAGCTTTATTC.

This chain uses TRBV27 with TRBJ2-5, with D maybe TRBD2 (6 bases). The V gene's germline CDR1 is MNHEY and CDR2 SMNVEV (reference sequence). V was shortened by 5 bases and J by 4 bases, with 20 bases between the two germline ends. This CDR3 has 16 amino acids. CDR3 in DNA: TGTGCCAGCAGTCCCACCCCTTCGGACTACGGAGAGACCCAGTACTTC. Amino acid sequence: CASSPTPSDYGETQYF.

This clone showed up many times. This sequence joins TRBV20-1 and TRBJ2-3, with a tentative D call TRBD1 (6 bases). Deletions cut 3 bases from V and 0 bases from J, with 16 bases between. CDR1 is DFQATT and CDR2 is SNEGSKA in the germline V gene (reference sequence). The CDR3 has 16 amino acids. CDR3 amino acids: CSARGTGSASTDTQYF. The CDR3 region has the DNA TGCAGTGCTAGGGGTACAGGGTCGGCTAGCACAGATACGCAGTATTTT.

The rearrangement links TRBV19 to TRBJ2-7; tentative D call: TRBD1 (8 bases). With 5 bases removed from V and 0 bases from J, the gap between germline ends came to 14 bases. CDR1 is LNHDA and CDR2 is SQIVND in the germline V gene (reference sequence). The CDR3 sequence is 15 residues long. CDR3: CASSGGDRSSYEQYF. In nucleotides, the CDR3 is TGTGCCAGTAGTGGGGGGGACAGGAGCTCCTACGAGCAGTACTTC.

This clone has only a few counts. The chain has TRBV27 and TRBJ2-7; D gene uncertain. The CDR3 is made up of 13 amino acids. Deletions cut 6 bases from V and 3 bases from J, with 12 bases between. From germline, CDR1 is MNHEY and CDR2 SMNVEV (reference sequence). This CDR3 is CASSNFRGYEQYF. CDR3 DNA: TGTGCCAGCAGCAACTTTCGAGGCTACGAGCAGTACTTC.

This clone was seen more than once but under ten times. V and J are TRBV20-1 and TRBJ2-3; 7 nucleotides match TRBD2. This CDR3 has 16 amino acids. Germline assignment: CDR1 DFQATT and CDR2 SNEGSKA (reference sequence). Trimming cost V 1 base and J 1 base; bases outside gene matches: 8. The CDR3 sequence is CSARVEGREGTDTQYF. CDR3 DNA sequence: TGCAGTGCTAGAGTTGAAGGGAGGGAGGGCACAGATACGCAGTATTTT.

In regard to this clone: Possible read error: a much larger clone is one base away. Other DNA sequences in the sample encode the same CDR3. V is TRBV7-9 and J is TRBJ2-1; the D gene is possibly TRBD1 (6 bases). Germline CDR1 SEHNR, CDR2 FQNEAQ (reference sequence). Deletions cut 7 bases from V and 5 bases from J, with 15 bases between. The CDR3 contains 14 residues. The CDR3 DNA follows: TGTGCCAGCACCCCCGGTACAGGGAACAATGAGCAGTTCTTC. Its protein is CASTPGTGNNEQFF. The complete variable domain, with remaining parts taken from reference TRBV7-9 and TRBJ2-1, reads DTGVSQNPRHKITKRGQNVTFRCDPISEHNRLYWYRQTLGQGPEFLTYFQNEAQLEKSRLLSDRFSAERPKGSFSTLEIQRTEQGDSAMYLCASTPGTGNNEQFFGPGTRLTVL.

The sample holds many counts of this clone. The J gene is TRBJ2-7, the V gene TRBV4-2; maybe TRBD2 (6 bases). The CDR3 length is 16 residues. The V end was cut by 4 bases, the J end by 3 bases, with 19 bases between. Looked up from germline, CDR1 is LGHNA and CDR2 is YNFKEQ. The CDR3 nucleotides are TGTGCCAGCAGCCTATCGGAAACAGGACTAAGCTACGAGCAGTACTTC. This codes for CASSLSETGLSYEQYF.

Comments on this clone: This sequence may be a read error, since a much larger clone differs from it by one base. The chain joins TRBV3-1 to TRBJ2-6; 11 bases agree with TRBD2. The CDR3 runs 19 residues. The germline CDR1 and CDR2 sequences are LGHDT and YNNKEL (reference sequence). CDR3 sequence reads: CASSRGISGRDAGADVLTF. The CDR3 bases are TGTGCCAGCAGCCGAGGGATTAGCGGGAGGGACGCTGGGGCCGACGTCCTGACTTTC.

J is TRBJ2-7 and V is TRBV18; D gene unclear. Germline CDR1 and CDR2: KGHSH and LQKENI. The length of the CDR3 is 13 residues. Deletions cut 3 bases from V and 0 bases from J, with 6 bases between. The CDR3 here is CASSPVSSYEQYF. CDR3 nucleotide sequence: TGTGCCAGCTCACCTGTGAGCTCCTACGAGCAGTACTTC.

This clone was counted only a few times. The chain carries TRBV28 and TRBJ2-7, with D perhaps matching TRBD1 (6 bases). TRBJ2-5 explains the end of the DNA better; the J call may be wrong. CDR3 length equals 16 residues. CDR1 MDHEN and CDR2 SYDVKM come from the germline V gene. CDR3 DNA sequence: TGTGCCAGCAGCATTCCCTCAGGGGATGCCAATGAGACCCAGTACTTC. This sequence encodes CASSIPSGDANETQYF.

This clone was picked up many times. The genes are TRBV6-2 or TRBV6-3 and TRBJ2-4; no clear D. V gave up 2 bases and J gave up 6 bases, with 8 bases separating them. CDR1 is MNHEY, CDR2 SVGEGT, per germline. The CDR3 totals 13 residues. The CDR3 is CASSYASLNIQYF. Here the CDR3 DNA reads TGTGCCAGCAGTTACGCCTCCCTAAACATTCAGTACTTC.

There are many counts of this clone. The chain recombines TRBV30 with TRBJ2-7; 7 positions agree with TRBD1. CDR1 and CDR2 (germline): GTSNPN, SVGIG (reference sequence). The CDR3 runs to 13 residues. Trimming took 2 bases from V and 5 from J; bases not matched to a gene: 6. Here the CDR3 reads CAWSWNRGHEQYF. The CDR3 nucleotides are TGTGCCTGGAGTTGGAACAGGGGACACGAGCAGTACTTC.

The gene calls are TRBV20-1 and TRBJ2-1, with a weak D call TRBD2 (6 bases). Germline V gene data show CDR1 as DFQATT and CDR2 as SNEGSKA (reference sequence). The length of the CDR3 is 14 residues. V lost 3 bases, J lost 8 bases, and 17 bases lay in between. CDR3 DNA sequence: TGCAGTGCTAGTAGTCGGGGGAATATGGATGAGCAGTTCTTC. This encodes CSASSRGNMDEQFF.

This clone has only a few counts. This may arise from a read error, as a much more abundant clone is one base away. The chain combines TRBV5-1 with TRBJ1-4; D possibly corresponds to TRBD1 (6 bases). This CDR3 is built from 14 residues. V lost 6 bases to trimming and J lost 6 bases, with 15 bases between them. Germline assignment: CDR1 SGHRS and CDR2 YFSETQ. As DNA, the CDR3 is TGCGCCAGCACTAGTGGGGGCAAAGATGAAAAACTGTTTTTT. Residues: CASTSGGKDEKLFF.

This clone was seen repeatedly, ten times or more. The V and J genes are TRBV28 and TRBJ2-5; TRBD1 matches 10 bases. Germline V gene lookup returns CDR1 MDHEN and CDR2 SYDVKM. The J segment lost 5 bases and the V segment lost 6 bases, leaving 9 bases of the junction unmatched. The CDR3 spans 15 residues. The CDR3 sequence: CASSEVGTGVETQYF. In DNA form, the CDR3 reads TGTGCCAGCAGCGAAGTCGGGACAGGGGTGGAGACCCAGTACTTC.

This chain uses TRBV19 with TRBJ1-1; perhaps TRBD1 as D (5 bases). V was clipped by 4 bases and J by 6 bases, with 18 bases between them. This CDR3 contains 15 residues. Germline CDR1 reads LNHDA; CDR2 reads SQIVND (reference sequence). CDR3 residues: CASSSLPGTVSEAFF. CDR3 sequence (DNA): TGTGCCAGTAGTAGTCTCCCGGGGACCGTGTCTGAAGCTTTCTTT.

Many counts were recorded for this clone. The rearrangement links TRBV4-1 to TRBJ1-3; possible D gene TRBD1, 5 bases. Germline loops: CDR1 MGHRA, CDR2 YSYEKL. The CDR3 has 16 residues. V was trimmed by 1 base and J by 0 bases, leaving 10 bases between them. This CDR3 is CASSQAGKTSGNTIYF. CDR3 DNA sequence: TGCGCCAGCAGCCAAGCAGGGAAGACCTCTGGAAACACCATATATTTT.

This clone came up many times. J is TRBJ2-1 and V is TRBV28; TRBD2 aligns across 11 bases. The junction had 4 bases not matched to a gene; V was cut back by 5 bases and J by 4 bases. This CDR3 is 15 amino acids long. The germline CDR1 and CDR2 sequences are MDHEN and SYDVKM. CDR3 sequence (DNA): TGTGCCAGCAGTACCCGGACTAGCGGGTACAATGAGCAGTTCTTC. This translates into CASSTRTSGYNEQFF.

This clone has ten or more counts. The genes are TRBV2 and TRBJ2-4; D perhaps matches TRBD1 (7 bases). V was shortened by 5 bases and J by 5 bases, with 10 bases between the two germline ends. CDR1 and CDR2 (germline): SNHLY, FYNNEI. This CDR3 is 13 amino acids long. CDR3 DNA: TGTGCCAGCAGTTCAGGGGGGCAAAACATTCAGTACTTC. Residues: CASSSGGQNIQYF. Using reference TRBV2 and TRBJ2-4 for the parts outside the CDR3, the full variable domain is EPEVTQTPSHQVTQMGQEVILRCVPISNHLYFYWYRQILGQKVEFLVSFYNNEISEKSEIFDDQFSVERPDGSNFTLKIRSTKLEDSAMYFCASSSGGQNIQYFGAGTRLSVL.

This clone showed up just a few times. At one of its ends the junction is not consistent with the germline gene, which may arise from a read error. V gene TRBV6-2 or TRBV6-3 combines with J gene TRBJ2-5; possible D gene TRBD2, 5 bases. This CDR3 region has 14 residues. In germline, CDR1 is MNHEY, CDR2 SVGEGT. CDR3 sequence reads: CASSLSGREDTQYF. In DNA form, the CDR3 reads TGTGCCAGCAGTTTAAGTGGGAGAGAAGATACCCAGTACTTC.

This clone has a count of ten or more. The genes are TRBV5-1 and TRBJ2-1; 7 bases map to TRBD2. J gave up 2 bases and V 4 bases, and 6 bases lay outside the gene matches. Germline assignment: CDR1 SGHRS and CDR2 YFSETQ. CDR3 size: 15 residues. The CDR3 nucleotides are TGCGCCAGCAGCCGAGCGGGATCCACCTACAATGAGCAGTTCTTC. Translated, it gives CASSRAGSTYNEQFF.